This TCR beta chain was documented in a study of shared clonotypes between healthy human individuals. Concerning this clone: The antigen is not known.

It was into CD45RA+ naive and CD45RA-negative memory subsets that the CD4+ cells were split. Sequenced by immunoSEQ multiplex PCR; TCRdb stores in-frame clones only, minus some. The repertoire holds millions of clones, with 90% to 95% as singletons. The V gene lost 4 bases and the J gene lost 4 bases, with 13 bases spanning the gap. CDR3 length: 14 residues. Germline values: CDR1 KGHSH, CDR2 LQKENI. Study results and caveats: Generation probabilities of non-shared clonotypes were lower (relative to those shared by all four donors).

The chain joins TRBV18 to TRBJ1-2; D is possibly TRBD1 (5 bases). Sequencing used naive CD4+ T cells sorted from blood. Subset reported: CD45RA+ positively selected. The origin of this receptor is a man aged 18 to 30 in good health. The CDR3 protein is CASSLSDSPYGYTF. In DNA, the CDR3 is TGTGCCAGCTCACTCTCCGACAGCCCCTATGGCTACACCTTC. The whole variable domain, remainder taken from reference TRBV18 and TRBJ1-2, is NAGVMQNPRHLVRRRGQEARLRCSPMKGHSHVYWYRQLPEEGLKFMVYLQKENIIDESGMPKERFSAEFPKEGPSILRIQQVVRGDSAAYFCASSLSDSPYGYTFGSGTRLTVV.